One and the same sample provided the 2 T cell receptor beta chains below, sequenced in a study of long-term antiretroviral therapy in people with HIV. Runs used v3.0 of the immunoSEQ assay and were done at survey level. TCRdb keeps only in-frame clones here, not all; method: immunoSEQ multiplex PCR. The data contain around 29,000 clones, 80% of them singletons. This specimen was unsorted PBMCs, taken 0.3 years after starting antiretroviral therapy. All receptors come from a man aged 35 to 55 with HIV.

In DNA form, the CDR3 reads TGCGCCAGCAGCCGTTTAGCGGGACCGACAGATACGCAGTATTTT. Encoded protein: CASSRLAGPTDTQYF. V usage is TRBV4-1 and J usage is TRBJ2-3, with 8 bases that match TRBD2. J lost 3 bases, V lost 4 bases, and 6 bases had no gene match. CDR1 is MGHRA, CDR2 YSYEKL, per germline. The CDR3 spans 15 residues.

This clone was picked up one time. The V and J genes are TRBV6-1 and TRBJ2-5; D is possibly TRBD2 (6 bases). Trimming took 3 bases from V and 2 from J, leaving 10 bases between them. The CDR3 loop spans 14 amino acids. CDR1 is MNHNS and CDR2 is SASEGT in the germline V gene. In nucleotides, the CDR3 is TGTGCCAGCAGTGAGGAGGGTAGGCAAGAGACCCAGTACTTC. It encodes CASSEEGRQETQYF.